Below, 17 T cell receptor beta chains from the same sample are listed, as sequenced in a study of Graves' ophthalmopathy and Graves' hyperthyroidism. Amplified material comprised TCR beta CDR3 regions derived from RNA transcripts. HTBI primers were employed in first-round RT-PCR, then a second-round multiplex PCR followed. TCRdb reprocessed the multiplex PCR reads via MiXCR and lists one record per CDR3 protein. The sample yields a few hundred thousand distinct CDR3 sequences, about a sixth seen once. Sequenced input: peripheral blood. The source is an adult woman with stable Graves' hyperthyroidism.

This clonotype appeared many times. This chain joins TRBV4-1 and TRBJ2-7; 12 bases agree with TRBD1. The germline CDR1 and CDR2 sequences are MGHRA and YSYEKL. This CDR3 spans 16 amino acids. The V gene end was trimmed by 2 bases and the J gene end by 7 bases; junction bases not matched to a gene: 9. CDR3 sequence (DNA): TGCGCCAGCAGCCAAACCCCGGGACAGGGGGCGGAGGAGCAGTACTTC. Its translation is CASSQTPGQGAEEQYF.

This clonotype appeared once. The V and J genes are TRBV6-1 and TRBJ2-5; D call uncertain. This CDR3 has 14 residues. Deletions cut 5 bases from V and 1 base from J, with 11 bases between. The V gene's germline CDR1 is MNHNS and CDR2 SASEGT. CDR3 nucleotides: TGTGCCAGCAGTCCGTTGGACCCCCAAGAGACCCAGTACTTC. This encodes CASSPLDPQETQYF.

This clonotype has just a few counts. The CDR3 DNA is TGTGCCAGCAGCGACTCCGCCAGGGGACTAAGGGGAGAGACCCAGTACTTC. Translation: CASSDSARGLRGETQYF. The chain links TRBV9 to TRBJ2-5, with D perhaps matching TRBD2 (7 bases). This CDR3 is 17 amino acids long. The V gene's germline CDR1 is SGDLS and CDR2 YYNGEE. V was pared by 3 bases and J by 4 bases, with 22 bases between. Combining the CDR3 with reference TRBV9 and TRBJ2-5 gives the whole variable domain DSGVTQTPKHLITATGQRVTLRCSPRSGDLSVYWYQQSLDQGLQFLIQYYNGEERAKGNILERFSAQQFPDLHSELNLSSLELGDSALYFCASSDSARGLRGETQYFGPGTRLLVL.

This clonotype was seen many times. The chain combines TRBV28 with TRBJ2-4; TRBD2 is a possible D gene (7 bases). CDR1 is MDHEN, CDR2 SYDVKM, per germline. V lost 3 bases to trimming and J lost 8 bases, with 20 bases between them. CDR3 length: 16 residues. The CDR3 region has the DNA TGTGCCAGCAGTTTCCGGGGGGCTTCAAGCAGGGACATTCAGTACTTC. The encoded protein is CASSFRGASSRDIQYF.

In its sample, this clonotype was seen many times. The chain carries TRBV4-1 and TRBJ1-5; maybe TRBD1 (5 bases). The length of the CDR3 is 14 residues. CDR1 and CDR2 from the germline V gene are MGHRA and YSYEKL. The V and J ends lost 1 base and 6 bases respectively, with 10 bases between them. CDR3 in DNA: TGCGCCAGCAGCCAAGTTGGGGCCGTTCAGCCCCAGCATTTT. Amino acids: CASSQVGAVQPQHF.

This clonotype was counted at least ten times. The chain is built from TRBV6-5 and TRBJ1-1; D call uncertain. Per the germline V gene, CDR1 is MNHEY and CDR2 is SVGAGI. Trimming pared 8 bases from V and 7 bases from J, leaving 11 bases between. The CDR3 is made up of 11 amino acids. The CDR3 sequence: CASGRFDEAFF. The CDR3 region has the DNA TGTGCCAGCGGGAGGTTCGATGAAGCTTTCTTT.

The rearrangement joins TRBV27 to TRBJ2-1, with D unresolved. This CDR3 is 14 amino acids long. Between the trimmed V and J ends, which lost 2 bases and 10 bases, there was a span of 15 bases. Germline lookup yields CDR1 MNHEY and CDR2 SMNVEV (reference sequence). The CDR3 region has the DNA TGTGCCAGCAGTTTAGCGCGCCTCGGAGTAGAGCAGTTCTTC. Encoded protein: CASSLARLGVEQFF.

This clonotype was found many times. The chain recombines TRBV7-9 with TRBJ2-2; D gene uncertain. V was trimmed by 3 bases and J by 7 bases, leaving 12 bases between them. Germline CDR1 SEHNR, CDR2 FQNEAQ (reference sequence). The CDR3 runs 14 residues. Here the CDR3 reads CASSFSWAIGELFF. The CDR3 DNA follows: TGTGCCAGCAGCTTTTCTTGGGCGATCGGGGAGCTGTTTTTT. Using reference TRBV7-9 and TRBJ2-2 for the parts outside the CDR3, the full variable domain is DTGVSQNPRHKITKRGQNVTFRCDPISEHNRLYWYRQTLGQGPEFLTYFQNEAQLEKSRLLSDRFSAERPKGSFSTLEIQRTEQGDSAMYLCASSFSWAIGELFFGEGSRLTVL.

This clonotype was seen many times. This chain uses TRBV12-3 or TRBV12-4 with TRBJ1-5, with TRBD1 identical over 8 bases. The CDR3 totals 11 residues. V gave up 5 bases and J gave up 9 bases; unmatched junction bases: 0. The CDR3, as DNA: TGTGCCAGCAGTACAGGGGGGCCCCAGCATTTT. Protein sequence: CASSTGGPQHF.

The sample holds many counts of this clonotype. The chain employs TRBV7-8 and TRBJ2-2, with D hard to call. Germline V lookup: CDR1 SGHVS, CDR2 FQNEAQ. V lost 3 bases and J lost 5, with 16 bases in between. The CDR3 consists of 16 residues. The CDR3 is CASSFPRATWTGELFF. The CDR3 nucleotides read TGTGCCAGCAGCTTCCCTAGGGCCACTTGGACCGGGGAGCTGTTTTTT.

This clonotype has at least ten counts. The V gene is TRBV11-2, the J gene TRBJ2-7; D not resolved. CDR3 size: 12 residues. V lost 5 bases and J 3 bases, leaving 8 bases between the germline ends. Per germline, CDR1 SGHAT and CDR2 FQNNGV. CDR3 DNA: TGTGCCAGCAGCCCCGCCAACTACGAGCAGTACTTC. This sequence encodes CASSPANYEQYF.

This clonotype was seen ten or more times. The chain has TRBV18 and TRBJ1-2, with unresolved D. The germline CDR1 and CDR2 sequences are KGHSH and LQKENI. V was pared by 3 bases and J by 2 bases, with 13 bases between. CDR3 length: 15 residues. The CDR3 sequence: CASSPGRGVNYGYTF. The CDR3 region has the DNA TGTGCCAGCTCACCTGGACGGGGAGTAAACTATGGCTACACCTTC.

This sequence joins TRBV12-3 or TRBV12-4 and TRBJ2-5; D gene unclear. The CDR3 runs to 13 residues. The ends were cut back, 5 bases at V and 4 bases at J, with 11 bases in the middle. Here the CDR3 reads CASSPRKRETQYF. The CDR3 DNA is TGTGCCAGCAGTCCCCGTAAGCGAGAGACCCAGTACTTC.

This clonotype showed up many times. A read error may account for a junction end that differs from germline. The chain has TRBV7-2 and TRBJ2-7; 7 bases are a match to TRBD1. The CDR3 runs to 13 residues. Germline V gene data show CDR1 as SGHTA and CDR2 as FQGNSA. The CDR3 reads CASSLGSGDRVDF. CDR3 DNA: TGTGCCAGCAGCTTAGGAAGCGGAGACAGGGTGGACTTC.

V usage is TRBV10-3 and J usage is TRBJ1-5; no firm D call. There are 15 residues in the CDR3. Germline-derived CDR1 and CDR2 are ENHRY and SYGVKD. Between the trimmed V and J ends, which lost 10 bases and 4 bases, there was a span of 20 bases. In nucleotides, the CDR3 is TGTGCCACCAGGTTTGTGGGAGTGGGAAATCAGCCCCAGCATTTT. Its protein is CATRFVGVGNQPQHF.

This rearrangement joins TRBV27 to TRBJ2-7; D is undetermined. The CDR3 spans 14 residues. The V and J ends lost 5 bases and 6 bases respectively, with 17 bases between them. The germline V gene has CDR1 MNHEY and CDR2 SMNVEV (reference sequence). CDR3 loop: CASSRRPVLCEQYF. In nucleotides, the CDR3 is TGTGCCAGCAGTCGCCGGCCGGTCCTCTGCGAGCAGTACTTC.

This clonotype occurred many times. The rearrangement uses TRBV28 and TRBJ2-5; TRBD2 agrees at 15 bases. This CDR3 region has 16 residues. V trimming: 6 bases; J trimming: 5 bases; junction bases outside the gene matches: 7. The germline CDR1 and CDR2 sequences are MDHEN and SYDVKM. CDR3 in DNA: TGTGCCAGCAGAAGGACTAGCGGGAGGGCCGTCGAGACCCAGTACTTC. This sequence encodes CASRRTSGRAVETQYF.